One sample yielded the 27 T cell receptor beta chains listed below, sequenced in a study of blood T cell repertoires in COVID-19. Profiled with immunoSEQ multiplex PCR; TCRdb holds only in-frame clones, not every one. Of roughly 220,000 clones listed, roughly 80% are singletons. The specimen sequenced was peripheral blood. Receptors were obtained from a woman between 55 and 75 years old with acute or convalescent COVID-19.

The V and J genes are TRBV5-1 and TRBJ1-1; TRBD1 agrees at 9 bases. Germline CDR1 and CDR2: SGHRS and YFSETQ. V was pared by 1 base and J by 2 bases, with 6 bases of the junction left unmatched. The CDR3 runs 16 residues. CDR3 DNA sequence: TGCGCCAGCAGCTTGAGTCGGGACAGGGCTAACACTGAAGCTTTCTTT. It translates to CASSLSRDRANTEAFF.

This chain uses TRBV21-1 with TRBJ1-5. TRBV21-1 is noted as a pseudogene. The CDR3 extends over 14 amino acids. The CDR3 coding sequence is TGTGCCAGCAGCAAACGTTATAGCAATCAGCCCCAGCATTTT. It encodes CASSKRYSNQPQHF.

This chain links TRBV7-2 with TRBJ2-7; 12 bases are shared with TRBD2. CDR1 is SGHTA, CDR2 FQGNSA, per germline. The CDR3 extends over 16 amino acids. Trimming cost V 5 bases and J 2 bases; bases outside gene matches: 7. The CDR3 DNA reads TGTGCCAGCAGCGATCGACTAGCGGGGGCCCCCTACGAGCAGTACTTC. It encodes CASSDRLAGAPYEQYF.

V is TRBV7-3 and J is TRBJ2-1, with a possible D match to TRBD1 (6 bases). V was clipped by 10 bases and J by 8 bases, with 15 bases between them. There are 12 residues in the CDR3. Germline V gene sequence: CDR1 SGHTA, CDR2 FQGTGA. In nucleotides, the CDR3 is TGTGCCAACCCTTTTTGGGGGCATGAGCAGTTCTTC. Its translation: CANPFWGHEQFF.

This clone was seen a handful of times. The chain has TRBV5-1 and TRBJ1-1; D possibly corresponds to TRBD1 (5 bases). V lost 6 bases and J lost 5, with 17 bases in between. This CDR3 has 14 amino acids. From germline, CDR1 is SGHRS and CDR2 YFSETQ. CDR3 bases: TGCGCCAGCACCGATGGCAGGCCAGGGACTGAAGCTTTCTTT. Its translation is CASTDGRPGTEAFF.

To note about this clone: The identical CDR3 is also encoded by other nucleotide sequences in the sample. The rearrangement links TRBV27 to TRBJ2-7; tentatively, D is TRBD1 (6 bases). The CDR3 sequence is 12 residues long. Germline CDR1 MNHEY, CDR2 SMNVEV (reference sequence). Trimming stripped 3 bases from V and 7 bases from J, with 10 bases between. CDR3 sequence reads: CASSFRGGEQYF. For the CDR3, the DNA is TGTGCCAGCAGTTTTAGAGGGGGAGAGCAGTACTTC.

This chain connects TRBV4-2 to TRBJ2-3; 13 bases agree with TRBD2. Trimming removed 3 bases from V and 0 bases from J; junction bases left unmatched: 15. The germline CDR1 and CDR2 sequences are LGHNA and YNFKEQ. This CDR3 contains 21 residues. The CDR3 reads CASSQIQGLAGNTGSTDTQYF. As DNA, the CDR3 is TGTGCCAGCAGCCAGATCCAGGGACTAGCGGGGAATACCGGCAGCACAGATACGCAGTATTTT.

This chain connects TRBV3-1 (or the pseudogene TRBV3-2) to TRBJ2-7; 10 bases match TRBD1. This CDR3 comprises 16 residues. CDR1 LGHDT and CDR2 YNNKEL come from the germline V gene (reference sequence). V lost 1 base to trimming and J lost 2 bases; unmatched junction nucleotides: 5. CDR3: CASSQAPGQGPYEQYF. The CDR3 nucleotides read TGTGCCAGCAGCCAAGCCCCGGGACAGGGGCCCTACGAGCAGTACTTC.

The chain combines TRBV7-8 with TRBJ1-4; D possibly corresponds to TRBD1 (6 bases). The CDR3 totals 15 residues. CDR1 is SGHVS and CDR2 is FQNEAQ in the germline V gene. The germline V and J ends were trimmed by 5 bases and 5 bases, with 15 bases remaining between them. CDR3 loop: CASSLSQGRNEKLFF. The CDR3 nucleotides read TGTGCCAGCAGCCTGTCACAGGGACGGAATGAAAAACTGTTTTTT.

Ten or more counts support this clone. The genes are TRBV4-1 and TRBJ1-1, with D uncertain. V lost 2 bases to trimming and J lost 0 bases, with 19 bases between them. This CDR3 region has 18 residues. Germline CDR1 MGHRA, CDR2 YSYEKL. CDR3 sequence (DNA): TGCGCCAGCAGCCAAATCCAAGGGAGGGATTTAATGAACACTGAAGCTTTCTTT. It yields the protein CASSQIQGRDLMNTEAFF.

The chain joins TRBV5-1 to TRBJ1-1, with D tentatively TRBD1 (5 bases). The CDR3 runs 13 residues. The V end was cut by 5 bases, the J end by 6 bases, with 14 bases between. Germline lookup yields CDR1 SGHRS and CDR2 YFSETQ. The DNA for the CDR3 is TGCGCCAGCAGGGAAAACCAGGGTCCTGAAGCTTTCTTT. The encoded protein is CASRENQGPEAFF. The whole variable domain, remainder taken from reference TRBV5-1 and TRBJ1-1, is KAGVTQTPRYLIKTRGQQVTLSCSPISGHRSVSWYQQTPGQGLQFLFEYFSETQRNKGNFPGRFSGRQFSNSRSEMNVSTLELGDSALYLCASRENQGPEAFFGQGTRLTVV.

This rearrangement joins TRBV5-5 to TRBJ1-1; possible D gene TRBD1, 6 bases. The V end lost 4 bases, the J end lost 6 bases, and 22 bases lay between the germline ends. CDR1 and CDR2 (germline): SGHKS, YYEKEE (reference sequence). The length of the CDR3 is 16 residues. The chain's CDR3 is CASSRTRTEEHSEAFF. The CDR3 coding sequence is TGTGCCAGCAGCCGGACCCGGACAGAGGAACACTCTGAAGCTTTCTTT.

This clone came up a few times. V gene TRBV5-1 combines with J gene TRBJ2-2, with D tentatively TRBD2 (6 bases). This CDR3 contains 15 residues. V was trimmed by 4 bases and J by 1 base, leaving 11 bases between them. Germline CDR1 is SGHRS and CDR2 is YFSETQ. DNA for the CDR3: TGCGCCAGCAGCAACCTAGCGAGGAACACCGGGGAGCTGTTTTTT. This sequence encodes CASSNLARNTGELFF. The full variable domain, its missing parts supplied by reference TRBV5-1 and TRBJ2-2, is KAGVTQTPRYLIKTRGQQVTLSCSPISGHRSVSWYQQTPGQGLQFLFEYFSETQRNKGNFPGRFSGRQFSNSRSEMNVSTLELGDSALYLCASSNLARNTGELFFGEGSRLTVL.

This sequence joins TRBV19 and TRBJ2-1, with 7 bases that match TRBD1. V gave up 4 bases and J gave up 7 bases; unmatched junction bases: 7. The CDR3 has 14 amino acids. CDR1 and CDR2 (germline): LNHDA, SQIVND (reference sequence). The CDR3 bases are TGTGCCAGTAGTAGCAAGGGGGCGCATAATGAGCAGTTCTTC. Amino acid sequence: CASSSKGAHNEQFF.

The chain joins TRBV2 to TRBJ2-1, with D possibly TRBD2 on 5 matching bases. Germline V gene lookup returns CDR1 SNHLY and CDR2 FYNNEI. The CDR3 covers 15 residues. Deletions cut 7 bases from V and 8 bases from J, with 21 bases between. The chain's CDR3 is CASTTDLESRDEQFF. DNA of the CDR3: TGTGCCAGCACTACAGACTTGGAGTCGCGGGATGAGCAGTTCTTC. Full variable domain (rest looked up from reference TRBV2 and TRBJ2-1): EPEVTQTPSHQVTQMGQEVILRCVPISNHLYFYWYRQILGQKVEFLVSFYNNEISEKSEIFDDQFSVERPDGSNFTLKIRSTKLEDSAMYFCASTTDLESRDEQFFGPGTRLTVL.

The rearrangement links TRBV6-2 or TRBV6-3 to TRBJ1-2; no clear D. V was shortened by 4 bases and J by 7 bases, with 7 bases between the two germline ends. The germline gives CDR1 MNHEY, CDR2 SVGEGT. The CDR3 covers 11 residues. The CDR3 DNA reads TGTGCCAGCAGTTTGGGCTCTGGCTACACCTTC. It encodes CASSLGSGYTF.

The CDR3: CASSPDRYYGYTF. The CDR3 nucleotides read TGTGCCAGCAGCCCGGACAGATACTATGGCTACACCTTC. The chain joins TRBV6-5 to TRBJ1-2; D might be TRBD1 (6 bases). CDR1 and CDR2 (germline): MNHEY, SVGAGI. With 6 bases removed from V and 3 bases from J, the gap between germline ends came to 11 bases. The CDR3 has 13 amino acids.

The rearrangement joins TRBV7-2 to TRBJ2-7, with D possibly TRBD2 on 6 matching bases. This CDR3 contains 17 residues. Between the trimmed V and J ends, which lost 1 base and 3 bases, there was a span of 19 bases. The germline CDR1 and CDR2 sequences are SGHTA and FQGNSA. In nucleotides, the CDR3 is TGTGCCAGCAGCTTAGAGGCCGGGGGACCGATTAACTACGAGCAGTACTTC. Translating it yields CASSLEAGGPINYEQYF.

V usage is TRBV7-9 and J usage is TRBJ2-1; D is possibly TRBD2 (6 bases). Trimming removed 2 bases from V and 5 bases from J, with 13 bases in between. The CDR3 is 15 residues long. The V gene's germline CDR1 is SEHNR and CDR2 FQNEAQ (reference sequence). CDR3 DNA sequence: TGTGCCAGCAGCTTATCTCAGGGAGGCCACAATGAGCAGTTCTTC. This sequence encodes CASSLSQGGHNEQFF.

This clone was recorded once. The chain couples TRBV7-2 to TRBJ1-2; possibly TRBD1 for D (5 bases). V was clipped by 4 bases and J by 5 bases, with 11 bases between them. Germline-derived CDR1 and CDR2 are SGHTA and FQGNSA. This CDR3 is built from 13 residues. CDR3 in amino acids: CASSYGGAYGYTF. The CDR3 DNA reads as TGTGCCAGCAGCTACGGCGGGGCGTATGGCTACACCTTC. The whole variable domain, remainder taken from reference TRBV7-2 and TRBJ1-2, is GAGVSQSPSNKVTEKGKDVELRCDPISGHTALYWYRQSLGQGLEFLIYFQGNSAPDKSGLPSDRFSAERTGGSVSTLTIQRTQQEDSAVYLCASSYGGAYGYTFGSGTRLTVV.

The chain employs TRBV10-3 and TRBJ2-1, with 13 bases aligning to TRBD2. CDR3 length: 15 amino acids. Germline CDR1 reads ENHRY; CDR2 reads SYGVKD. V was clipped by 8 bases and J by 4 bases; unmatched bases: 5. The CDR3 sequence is CAIGKLAGGYNEQFF. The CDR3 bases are TGTGCCATCGGAAAACTAGCGGGGGGGTACAATGAGCAGTTCTTC.

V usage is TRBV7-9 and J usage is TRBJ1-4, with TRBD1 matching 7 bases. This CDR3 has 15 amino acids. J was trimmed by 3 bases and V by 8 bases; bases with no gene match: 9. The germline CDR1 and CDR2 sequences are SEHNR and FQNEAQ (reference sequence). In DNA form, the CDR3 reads TGTGCCAGCGCCCAGGGGGACAGACCTAATGAAAAACTGTTTTTT. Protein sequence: CASAQGDRPNEKLFF.

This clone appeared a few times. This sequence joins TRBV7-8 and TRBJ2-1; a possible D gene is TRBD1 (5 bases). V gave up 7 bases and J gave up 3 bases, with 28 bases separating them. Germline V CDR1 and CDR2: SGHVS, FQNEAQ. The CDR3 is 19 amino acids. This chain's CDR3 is CASNNKTDLLPRVYNEQFF. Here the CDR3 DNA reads TGTGCCAGCAACAATAAGACAGATCTTCTTCCCCGCGTCTACAATGAGCAGTTCTTC.

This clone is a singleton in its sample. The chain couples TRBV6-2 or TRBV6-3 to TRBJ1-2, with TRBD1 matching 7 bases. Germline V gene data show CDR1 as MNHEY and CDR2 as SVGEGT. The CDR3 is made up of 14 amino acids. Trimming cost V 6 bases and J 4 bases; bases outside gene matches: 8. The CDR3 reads CASSQPGTVYGYTF. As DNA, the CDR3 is TGTGCCAGCAGCCAACCCGGGACAGTCTATGGCTACACCTTC.

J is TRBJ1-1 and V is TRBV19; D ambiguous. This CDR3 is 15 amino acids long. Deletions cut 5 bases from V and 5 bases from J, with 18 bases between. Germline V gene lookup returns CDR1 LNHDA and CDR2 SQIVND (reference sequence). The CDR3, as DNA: TGTGCCAGTAGTTCGGTTCTAGGCCCTGGGACTGAAGCTTTCTTT. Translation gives CASSSVLGPGTEAFF.

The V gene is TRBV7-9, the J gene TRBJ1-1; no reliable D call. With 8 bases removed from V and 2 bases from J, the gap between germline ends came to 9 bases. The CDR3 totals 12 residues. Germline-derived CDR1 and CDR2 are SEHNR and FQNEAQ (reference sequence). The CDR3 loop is CASRRYNTEAFF. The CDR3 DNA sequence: TGTGCCAGCCGGAGGTATAACACTGAAGCTTTCTTT.

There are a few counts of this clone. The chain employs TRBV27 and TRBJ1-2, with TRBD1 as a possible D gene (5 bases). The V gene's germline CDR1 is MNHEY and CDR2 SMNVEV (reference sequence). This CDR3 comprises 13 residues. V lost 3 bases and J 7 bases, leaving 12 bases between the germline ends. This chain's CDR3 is CASSFSGNSGYTF. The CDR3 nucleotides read TGTGCCAGCAGTTTTTCAGGGAATAGTGGCTACACCTTC.